The rows below give T cell receptor beta chains drawn from one sample of a study of blood T cells in healthy people across ages. TCRdb reprocessed the 5' RACE reads with MiXCR, giving one entry per CDR3 protein. The table has 600,000 to 850,000 distinct CDR3 sequences, more than 20% seen once. The data also belong to a second study, concerning T cells of mothers and their children.

The sequenced sample was blood. These receptors came from a boy aged 10-17 years in good health. CDR3s include the opening cysteine and the closing phenylalanine or tryptophan. D genes are given only for firm matches. Where a row states a size, it is once, few, many or the class of an expanded clone; other rows omit it.

CDR3: CASSRTGSDEQYF
DNA: TGTGCCAGCTCACGGACAGGGTCCGACGAGCAGTACTTC
V: TRBV18
size: few
J: TRBJ2-7
D: TRBD1

CDR3: CAISESASGGQETQYF
DNA: TGTGCCATCAGTGAGTCAGCTAGCGGGGGACAAGAGACCCAGTACTTC
V: TRBV10-3
size: NA
J: TRBJ2-5
D: TRBD2

CDR3: CASSSRTGYQETQYF
DNA: TGTGCCAGCAGTTCTCGGACAGGTTATCAAGAGACCCAGTACTTC
V: TRBV28
size: NA
J: TRBJ2-5
D: TRBD1

CDR3: CASSFRLAGADTQYF
DNA: TGTGCCAGCAGCTTCCGACTAGCGGGAGCGGATACGCAGTATTTT
V: TRBV7-2
size: NA
J: TRBJ2-3
D: TRBD2

CDR3: CSVMDGLAGVHEQFF
DNA: TGCAGCGTGATGGACGGACTAGCGGGAGTGCATGAGCAGTTCTTC
V: TRBV29-1
size: NA
J: TRBJ2-1
D: TRBD2

CDR3: CASSPLVAGQETQYF
DNA: TGCGCCAGCAGCCCCTTGGTAGCGGGACAAGAGACCCAGTACTTC
V: TRBV5-1
size: once
J: TRBJ2-5
D: TRBD2

CDR3: CASSLMDGHYGYTF
DNA: TGTGCCAGCAGCTTGATGGACGGACACTATGGCTACACCTTC
V: TRBV7-2
size: NA
J: TRBJ1-2
D: NA

CDR3: CSASSGGPYEQYF
DNA: TGCAGTGCTAGCTCGGGGGGCCCTTACGAGCAGTACTTC
V: TRBV20-1
size: few
J: TRBJ2-7
D: NA

CDR3: CASSLGRGLIETQYF
DNA: TGTGCCAGCAGCTTGGGTAGGGGTTTAATAGAGACCCAGTACTTC
V: TRBV5-8
size: NA
J: TRBJ2-5
D: NA

CDR3: CASSEYRGVGEETQYF
DNA: TGTGCCAGCAGTGAATATCGGGGCGTGGGAGAAGAGACCCAGTACTTC
V: TRBV25-1
size: NA
J: TRBJ2-5
D: NA

CDR3: CASSESYLSGRARDTQYF
DNA: TGTGCCAGCAGTGAGTCGTATCTTAGCGGGAGGGCCAGAGATACGCAGTATTTT
V: TRBV6-4
size: NA
J: TRBJ2-3
D: TRBD2

CDR3: CASSLEWVPEKGEQYF
DNA: TGTGCCAGCAGCTTAGAATGGGTCCCGGAGAAAGGCGAGCAGTACTTC
V: TRBV7-2
size: NA
J: TRBJ2-7
D: NA

CDR3: CSVEAWTGRTGELFF
DNA: TGCAGCGTTGAAGCATGGACAGGGCGTACCGGGGAGCTGTTTTTT
V: TRBV29-1
size: NA
J: TRBJ2-2
D: TRBD1

CDR3: CSASITAGGDEQYF
DNA: TGCAGTGCCTCGATAACGGCGGGAGGAGACGAGCAGTACTTC
V: TRBV20-1
size: NA
J: TRBJ2-7
D: TRBD2

CDR3: CSVRVEVQNIQYF
DNA: TGCAGCGTTAGGGTTGAGGTCCAGAACATTCAGTACTTC
V: TRBV29-1
size: few
J: TRBJ2-4
D: NA

CDR3: CASTSVGGLSLSEQFF
DNA: TGTGCCAGCACCAGCGTGGGGGGCCTTTCGCTGAGTGAGCAGTTCTTC
V: TRBV7-9
size: NA
J: TRBJ2-1
D: NA

CDR3: CASSFQSLRSETQYF
DNA: TGCGCCAGCAGTTTTCAGAGCCTGAGGTCCGAGACCCAGTACTTC
V: TRBV5-1
size: few
J: TRBJ2-5
D: NA

CDR3: CASSWGSVRNEQFF
DNA: TGTGCCAGCAGTTGGGGGTCGGTCCGCAATGAGCAGTTCTTC
V: TRBV6-5
size: NA
J: TRBJ2-1
D: NA

CDR3: CASSFDGGAPVGELFF
DNA: TGCGCTAGCAGCTTCGACGGGGGCGCTCCAGTTGGGGAGCTGTTTTTT
V: TRBV5-1
size: few
J: TRBJ2-2
D: NA

CDR3: CASSSRGGWLETQYF
DNA: TGTGCCAGCAGCTCGCGGGGGGGCTGGTTAGAGACCCAGTACTTC
V: TRBV7-9
size: few
J: TRBJ2-5
D: TRBD2

CDR3: CSGRSSTDTQYF
DNA: TGCAGCGGACGATCAAGCACAGATACGCAGTATTTT
V: TRBV29-1
size: few
J: TRBJ2-3
D: NA

CDR3: CSVVWEGSSGANVLTF
DNA: TGCAGCGTTGTCTGGGAGGGGAGCTCTGGGGCCAACGTCCTGACTTTC
V: TRBV29-1
size: NA
J: TRBJ2-6
D: TRBD2

CDR3: CASSEGQGARNIKYF
DNA: TGTGCCAGCAGTGAGGGACAGGGGGCGAGAAATATCAAGTACTTC
V: TRBV2
size: few
J: TRBJ2-7
D: TRBD1

CDR3: CASRDRGPRSVYEQYF
DNA: TGTGCCAGCAGGGACAGGGGGCCCAGATCTGTCTACGAGCAGTACTTC
V: TRBV28
size: NA
J: TRBJ2-7
D: TRBD1

CDR3: CASSLVAFSSYNEQFF
DNA: TGTGCCAGCAGCTTAGTGGCGTTTAGCTCCTACAATGAGCAGTTCTTC
V: TRBV7-2
size: NA
J: TRBJ2-1
D: NA

CDR3: CASSSPAGGPGTGELFF
DNA: TGTGCCAGCAGTTCCCCAGCGGGAGGGCCCGGAACCGGGGAGCTGTTTTTT
V: TRBV28
size: NA
J: TRBJ2-2
D: TRBD2

CDR3: CASSSGAGGSETQYF
DNA: TGTGCCAGCAGTTCTGGGGCGGGAGGGTCAGAGACCCAGTACTTC
V: TRBV28
size: NA
J: TRBJ2-5
D: TRBD2

CDR3: CASRPGTSGFSSTDTQYF
DNA: TGTGCCAGTAGGCCCGGGACTAGCGGGTTCTCTAGCACAGATACGCAGTATTTT
V: TRBV19
size: NA
J: TRBJ2-3
D: TRBD2

CDR3: CASSVGQMGFFMGQETQYF
DNA: TGTGCCAGCAGCGTAGGACAGATGGGGTTTTTCATGGGGCAAGAGACCCAGTACTTC
V: TRBV7-6
size: few
J: TRBJ2-5
D: NA

CDR3: CSAREVGRSLTEAFF
DNA: TGCAGTGCTAGAGAAGTAGGCAGGTCTTTAACTGAAGCTTTCTTT
V: TRBV20-1
size: few
J: TRBJ1-1
D: NA

CDR3: CSVARQGVSYEQYF
DNA: TGCAGCGTTGCCCGCCAGGGAGTATCCTACGAGCAGTACTTC
V: TRBV29-1
size: NA
J: TRBJ2-7
D: NA

CDR3: CATSDPPGTGDSPLHF
DNA: TGTGCCACCAGTGATCCTCCCGGGACAGGGGATTCACCCCTCCACTTT
V: TRBV24-1
size: few
J: TRBJ1-6
D: TRBD1

CDR3: CASSQVLAGGPNYNEQFF
DNA: TGCGCCAGCAGCCAAGTTCTAGCGGGGGGGCCGAATTACAATGAGCAGTTCTTC
V: TRBV4-1
size: few
J: TRBJ2-1
D: TRBD2

CDR3: CASTKRADFDEQFF
DNA: TGTGCCAGCACCAAGCGGGCGGACTTCGATGAGCAGTTCTTC
V: TRBV6-2/TRBV6-3
size: few
J: TRBJ2-1
D: NA

CDR3: CASSLSGVGSPLHF
DNA: TGTGCCAGCAGTTTATCAGGGGTTGGTTCACCCCTCCACTTT
V: TRBV27
size: few
J: TRBJ1-6
D: NA

CDR3: CASTDNGNQPQHF
DNA: TGTGCCAGCACCGACAACGGCAATCAGCCCCAGCATTTT
V: TRBV6-6
size: once
J: TRBJ1-5
D: NA

CDR3: CATSGNRGPQYEQYF
DNA: TGTGCCACCAGTGGCAACAGGGGGCCACAGTACGAGCAGTACTTC
V: TRBV24-1
size: few
J: TRBJ2-7
D: TRBD1

CDR3: CASSKVETSTDTQYF
DNA: TGTGCCAGCAGCAAAGTGGAAACTAGCACAGATACGCAGTATTTT
V: TRBV21-1
size: few
J: TRBJ2-3
D: NA

CDR3: CASYGAQNQPQHF
DNA: TGTGCCAGCTATGGGGCCCAAAATCAGCCCCAGCATTTT
V: TRBV28
size: few
J: TRBJ1-5
D: NA

CDR3: CASSLGSSGGANEQFF
DNA: TGCGCCAGCAGCTTGGGCTCTAGCGGGGGGGCCAATGAGCAGTTCTTC
V: TRBV5-1
size: NA
J: TRBJ2-1
D: TRBD2

CDR3: CATRINSNQPQHF
DNA: TGTGCCACCAGAATTAATAGCAATCAGCCCCAGCATTTT
V: TRBV28
size: NA
J: TRBJ1-5
D: NA

CDR3: CASSLAGRFSKDEQYF
DNA: TGTGCCAGCAGCTTGGCCGGGAGGTTCTCGAAGGACGAGCAGTACTTC
V: TRBV5-6
size: NA
J: TRBJ2-7
D: TRBD2

CDR3: CASSSAGLGAYEQYF
DNA: TGCGCCAGCAGCTCCGCCGGGCTGGGGGCCTACGAGCAGTACTTC
V: TRBV5-1
size: few
J: TRBJ2-7
D: NA

CDR3: CSASDQGLSYEQYF
DNA: TGCAGTGCTAGTGACCAGGGACTATCCTACGAGCAGTACTTC
V: TRBV20-1
size: few
J: TRBJ2-7
D: TRBD2

CDR3: CASSELYWGNNEQFF
DNA: TGTGCCAGCTCGGAATTATATTGGGGGAACAATGAGCAGTTCTTC
V: TRBV18
size: NA
J: TRBJ2-1
D: NA

CDR3: CATSLTGSEQYF
DNA: TGTGCCACCAGCCTGACAGGGAGCGAGCAGTACTTC
V: TRBV15
size: few
J: TRBJ2-7
D: TRBD1

CDR3: CASSLSGTYGYTF
DNA: TGTGCCAGCAGTTTATCGGGCACATATGGCTACACCTTC
V: TRBV27
size: NA
J: TRBJ1-2
D: NA

CDR3: CASSIAGSFTDTQYF
DNA: TGTGCCAGTAGTATAGCGGGTAGTTTCACAGATACGCAGTATTTT
V: TRBV19
size: NA
J: TRBJ2-3
D: NA

CDR3: CASSESGTGGYWETQYF
DNA: TGTGCCAGCAGCGAGAGTGGGACAGGGGGCTATTGGGAGACCCAGTACTTC
V: TRBV6-1
size: few
J: TRBJ2-5
D: TRBD1

CDR3: CASSPWIENTEAFF
DNA: TGTGCCAGCTCACCATGGATAGAGAACACTGAAGCTTTCTTT
V: TRBV18
size: NA
J: TRBJ1-1
D: NA